This T cell receptor (beta chain) originates from a study of cytomegalovirus exposure and HLA in healthy donors. Points from the study as a whole: In an earlier analysis, about 87% or about 30%: the productive usage of most TCR beta V segments. A missense DCLRE1C variant was associated with V- and J-gene trimming of TCR beta chains in a later analysis, and an independent cohort replicated the association.

PCR was performed using 60 Vbeta and 13 Jbeta primers. Assay used: immunoSEQ multiplex PCR; TCRdb lists only in-frame clones, some missing. The repertoire holds 220,000 or so clones, with roughly four fifths as singletons. This clone was detected a few times. Its matching antigen is unknown. The V segment lost 6 bases and the J segment 5 bases; nucleotides outside the gene matches: 8. Germline assignment: CDR1 SNHLY and CDR2 FYNNEI. This CDR3 comprises 15 residues. V usage is TRBV2 and J usage is TRBJ1-1, with 11 bases identical to TRBD1. This receptor was taken from a woman between 40 and 55 years old in good health and CMV-seronegative. Sequenced input: PBMCs. As DNA, the CDR3 is TGTGCCAGCAGCGGGACAGGGGGGTTTGGGACTGAAGCTTTCTTT. It yields the protein CASSGTGGFGTEAFF. The full variable domain, in which reference TRBV2 and TRBJ1-1 provide the parts outside the CDR3, is EPEVTQTPSHQVTQMGQEVILRCVPISNHLYFYWYRQILGQKVEFLVSFYNNEISEKSEIFDDQFSVERPDGSNFTLKIRSTKLEDSAMYFCASSGTGGFGTEAFFGQGTRLTVV.